A single sample is the source of the 10 T cell receptor beta chains below, sequenced in a study of vaccination and CD4 T cells after COVID-19. Specified treatment: roughly 10-day PBMC culture with coronavirus spike peptide pools or control peptides (ViraFEST assay). Sequencing of DNA taken from cultured CD4+ T cells relied on the Oncomine TCR Beta short-read assay. TCRdb processed the PCR reads anew with MiXCR; each CDR3 protein has one entry. The sample consists of some 16,000 distinct CDR3 sequences, about 75% of them appearing once. These receptors have no identified antigens. The sequences come from CD4+ T cells from blood, cultured in vitro, collected after SARS-CoV-2 vaccination. The receptors derive from a human donor who received a COVID-19 vaccine.

The chain couples TRBV4-1 to TRBJ2-6, with D perhaps matching TRBD1 or TRBD2 (5 bases each). Trimming pared 1 base from V and 0 bases from J, leaving 13 bases between. The CDR3 is 18 amino acids. Germline loops: CDR1 MGHRA, CDR2 YSYEKL. The CDR3 DNA follows: TGCGCCAGCAGCCAAGGGGGACGAGGACCCTCTGGGGCCAACGTCCTGACTTTC. Its translation: CASSQGGRGPSGANVLTF.

The chain combines TRBV6-5 with TRBJ1-1; 7 bases align to TRBD1. Germline CDR1 and CDR2: MNHEY and SVGAGI. The CDR3 loop spans 15 amino acids. The junction had 6 bases not matched to a gene; V was cut back by 4 bases and J by 1 base. CDR3 DNA: TGTGCCAGCAGTTCTGACAGGGCACGGAACACTGAAGCTTTCTTT. Translating gives CASSSDRARNTEAFF.

This clonotype appeared a few times. This chain links TRBV7-9 with TRBJ2-2; 7 bases align to TRBD1. J lost 4 bases, V lost 3 bases, and 5 bases had no gene match. This CDR3 has 15 residues. Germline CDR1 SEHNR, CDR2 FQNEAQ (reference sequence). CDR3 sequence (DNA): TGTGCCAGCAGCTTCCAGTCAGGGGGCACCGGGGAGCTGTTTTTT. Its translation: CASSFQSGGTGELFF.

As DNA, the CDR3 is TGTGCCAGTAGTAGGGGACAGGGGCGATATTCACCCCTCCACTTT. Translated: CASSRGQGRYSPLHF. The V and J genes are TRBV19 and TRBJ1-6; 10 nucleotides agree with TRBD1. The trim removed 4 bases at V and 8 bases at J, leaving 5 bases unmatched. The CDR3 has 15 amino acids. Germline lookup yields CDR1 LNHDA and CDR2 SQIVND (reference sequence).

In its sample, this clonotype was seen once. The chain uses TRBV24-1 and TRBJ2-3; 13 positions match TRBD2. This CDR3 has 15 residues. Per the germline V gene, CDR1 is KGHDR and CDR2 is SFDVKD. Trimming removed 8 bases from V and 2 bases from J; junction bases left unmatched: 3. The CDR3 DNA reads TGTGCCACCAAAGGGACTAGCGGGGTCACAGATACGCAGTATTTT. Translating gives CATKGTSGVTDTQYF.

J is TRBJ1-3 and V is TRBV6-1, with D hard to call. CDR1 and CDR2 from the germline V gene are MNHNS and SASEGT. The V and J ends lost 6 bases and 0 bases respectively, with 12 bases between them. This CDR3 spans 15 amino acids. CDR3 in amino acids: CASRIWGGSGNTIYF. The CDR3 DNA is TGTGCCAGCAGGATTTGGGGTGGCTCTGGAAACACCATATATTTT.

The chain joins TRBV6-5 to TRBJ1-2, with D hard to call. Germline V CDR1 and CDR2: MNHEY, SVGAGI. With 0 bases removed from V and 3 bases from J, the gap between germline ends came to 5 bases. The CDR3 is 13 amino acids. CDR3 in amino acids: CASSYSDYYGYTF. The CDR3 DNA sequence: TGTGCCAGCAGTTACTCGGATTACTATGGCTACACCTTC.

The gene calls are TRBV7-8 and TRBJ2-1; the match to TRBD1 covers 9 bases. The V gene's germline CDR1 is SGHVS and CDR2 FQNEAQ. The CDR3 has 16 residues. The J segment lost 9 bases and the V segment lost 3 bases, leaving 12 bases of the junction unmatched. The CDR3 protein is CASSLVRGTGTFEQFF. CDR3 DNA: TGTGCCAGCAGCTTGGTTCGGGGGACAGGGACGTTTGAGCAGTTCTTC.

Within the sample, this clonotype is medium-sized (0.01 to 0.1%). The rearrangement links TRBV20-1 to TRBJ2-5; D is uncertain. The germline V and J ends were trimmed by 0 bases and 1 base, with 9 bases remaining between them. Germline V lookup: CDR1 DFQATT, CDR2 SNEGSKA (reference sequence). The CDR3 is 14 amino acids. In nucleotides, the CDR3 is TGCAGTGCTAGAGATGCCAGCCCCCAAGAGACCCAGTACTTC. This sequence encodes CSARDASPQETQYF.

This clonotype was detected only once. The V and J genes are TRBV3-1 and TRBJ1-6; the D is unclear. V was clipped by 1 base and J by 4 bases, with 14 bases between them. The germline V gene has CDR1 LGHDT and CDR2 YNNKEL (reference sequence). The CDR3 loop spans 17 amino acids. The CDR3 region has the DNA TGTGCCAGCAGCCAAGTCCCTGGCCGAAATTATAATTCACCCCTCCACTTT. This codes for CASSQVPGRNYNSPLHF.